The 30 T cell receptor beta chains in this list originate from one sample, sequenced in a study of shared clonotypes between healthy human individuals. Data came from immunoSEQ multiplex PCR; TCRdb stores just in-frame clones and leaves some out. The data show 400,000 to 500,000 clones, with approximately 79% seen just once and roughly 12% held by the top ten. The source material was PBMCs. These receptors all stem from a middle-aged woman in good health. Some clones in this sample may be carry-over from other donors' samples.

This clone was seen only a few times. The J gene is TRBJ1-3, the V gene TRBV7-2; D gene ambiguous. The CDR3 has 14 residues. Looked up from germline, CDR1 is SGHTA and CDR2 is FQGNSA. Trimming took off 5 bases at V and 4 bases at J, with 12 bases between the two ends. This chain's CDR3 is CASSPRFGGNTIYF. CDR3 nucleotide sequence: TGTGCCAGCAGCCCCCGGTTTGGCGGAAACACCATATATTTT.

The chain carries TRBV7-2 and TRBJ2-2; perhaps TRBD1 as D (6 bases). Trimming stripped 5 bases from V and 2 bases from J, with 12 bases between. The CDR3 extends over 15 amino acids. Germline V CDR1 and CDR2: SGHTA, FQGNSA. CDR3 residues: CASSLDRPNTGELFF. The CDR3 region has the DNA TGTGCCAGCAGCCTGGACAGACCTAACACCGGGGAGCTGTTTTTT.

This rearrangement joins TRBV5-1 to TRBJ1-3, with a weak D call TRBD1 (5 bases). Germline V gene data show CDR1 as SGHRS and CDR2 as YFSETQ. V dropped 4 bases and J dropped 2 bases, with 13 bases sitting between them. CDR3 size: 15 residues. The CDR3 sequence is CASSPQGLPGNTIYF. DNA of the CDR3: TGCGCCAGCAGCCCGCAGGGTCTTCCTGGAAACACCATATATTTT.

The CDR3 DNA reads TGCGCCAGCAGCTTGGTGGGAGCCACCACAGATACGCAGTATTTT. Translated: CASSLVGATTDTQYF. V gene TRBV5-1 combines with J gene TRBJ2-3, with TRBD2 as a possible D gene (5 bases). Trimming pared 0 bases from V and 2 bases from J, leaving 10 bases between. From germline, CDR1 is SGHRS and CDR2 YFSETQ. The CDR3 has 15 amino acids.

This chain joins TRBV4-1 and TRBJ1-4; 11 nucleotides match TRBD1. Germline CDR1 reads MGHRA; CDR2 reads YSYEKL. Germline trimming cut 4 bases from V and 6 bases from J; bases unmatched to any gene: 7. This CDR3 spans 16 amino acids. The CDR3 sequence is CASSRLGTGGDEKLFF. The CDR3 DNA follows: TGCGCCAGCAGCCGCTTAGGGACAGGGGGGGATGAAAAACTGTTTTTT.

The V gene is TRBV2, the J gene TRBJ1-6; D remains ambiguous. Germline-derived CDR1 and CDR2 are SNHLY and FYNNEI. The CDR3 runs to 13 residues. Trimming removed 5 bases at V and 6 bases at J, with 8 bases between. In nucleotides, the CDR3 is TGTGCCAGCAGTCCGGACGGTAATTCACCCCTCCACTTT. This codes for CASSPDGNSPLHF.

In its sample, this clone was seen once. The genes are TRBV5-4 and TRBJ1-1, with 7 bases matching TRBD1. This CDR3 is 14 amino acids long. Trimming took 0 bases from V and 4 from J; bases not matched to a gene: 3. Germline V gene data show CDR1 as SGHNT and CDR2 as YYREEE (reference sequence). The chain's CDR3 is CASSLGQGTTEAFF. In DNA form, the CDR3 reads TGTGCCAGCAGCTTGGGACAGGGTACCACTGAAGCTTTCTTT.

This clone turned up a few times. This chain connects TRBV7-9 to TRBJ1-2; no clear D. Looked up from germline, CDR1 is SEHNR and CDR2 is FQNEAQ (reference sequence). V was cut by 5 bases and J by 7 bases, with 17 bases left in between. The CDR3 contains 14 residues. In DNA form, the CDR3 reads TGTGCCAGCAGCCGCGGGAGTAGTGTGTTTGGCTACACCTTC. It specifies CASSRGSSVFGYTF.

The chain carries TRBV7-9 and TRBJ2-1, with 13 bases identical to TRBD2. The V gene end was trimmed by 5 bases and the J gene end by 8 bases; junction bases not matched to a gene: 15. CDR3 length equals 18 residues. Germline CDR1 is SEHNR and CDR2 is FQNEAQ (reference sequence). In nucleotides, the CDR3 is TGTGCCAGCAGCCAAAACGCACTAGCGGGAGGGCTTTGGGATGAGCAGTTCTTC. Its protein is CASSQNALAGGLWDEQFF.

This rearrangement joins TRBV7-9 to TRBJ1-3, with unresolved D. Trimming removed 2 bases at V and 2 bases at J, with 7 bases between. CDR3 length: 14 amino acids. Germline V lookup: CDR1 SEHNR, CDR2 FQNEAQ (reference sequence). CDR3: CASSLINAGNTIYF. The CDR3 DNA reads as TGTGCCAGCAGCTTAATAAACGCTGGAAACACCATATATTTT.

The rearrangement joins TRBV29-1 to TRBJ1-2; TRBD1 aligns across 8 bases. Germline V gene lookup returns CDR1 SQVTM and CDR2 ANQGSEA. V was pared by 7 bases and J by 5 bases, with 6 bases of the junction left unmatched. The CDR3 consists of 12 residues. The CDR3 region is CSEGQGKYGYTF. DNA of the CDR3: TGCAGCGAAGGACAGGGAAAATATGGCTACACCTTC. Full variable domain (remainder filled in from reference TRBV29-1 and TRBJ1-2): SAVISQKPSRDICQRGTSLTIQCQVDSQVTMMFWYRQQPGQSLTLIATANQGSEATYESGFVIDKFPISRPNLTFSTLTVSNMSPEDSSIYLCSEGQGKYGYTFGSGTRLTVV.

V and J are TRBV6-6 and TRBJ1-4, with D tentatively TRBD1 (6 bases). The germline V gene has CDR1 MNHNY and CDR2 SVGAGI (reference sequence). Trimming took 2 bases from V and 5 from J, leaving 12 bases between them. The CDR3 spans 15 residues. In DNA, the CDR3 is TGTGCCAGCAGTTACACTGACAGGCTAAATGAAAAACTGTTTTTT. Its protein is CASSYTDRLNEKLFF.

The rearrangement uses TRBV29-1 and TRBJ2-1; D not certain. Trimming left V 5 bases short and J 2 bases short, with 13 bases between. Germline CDR1 SQVTM, CDR2 ANQGSEA. The CDR3 loop spans 14 amino acids. In nucleotides, the CDR3 is TGCAGCGTTTTGACCTTCGCGACCTACAATGAGCAGTTCTTC. Protein product: CSVLTFATYNEQFF.

With regard to this clone: A far larger clone lies a single base away; this is likely a read error. In the same sample, other DNA sequences code for this CDR3. The chain links TRBV2 to TRBJ2-7; 11 bases map to TRBD2. The germline V gene has CDR1 SNHLY and CDR2 FYNNEI. This CDR3 region has 15 residues. Here the CDR3 reads CATPGASGRSYEQYF. CDR3 nucleotides: TGCGCCACACCCGGGGCTAGCGGGAGGTCCTACGAGCAGTACTTC.

The rearrangement uses TRBV12-5 and TRBJ2-1; D might be TRBD2 (5 bases). The CDR3 is 14 residues long. The germline V gene encodes CDR1 LGHNT and CDR2 FRNRAP. V gave up 1 base and J gave up 8 bases, with 12 bases separating them. CDR3 in amino acids: CASGLGADGYEQFF. CDR3 nucleotides: TGTGCTAGTGGTTTGGGAGCGGACGGGTATGAGCAGTTCTTC.

In the case of this clone: Other DNA sequences in the same sample also yield this CDR3. The gene calls are TRBV29-1 and TRBJ2-1, with D maybe TRBD1 (6 bases). Germline values: CDR1 SQVTM, CDR2 ANQGSEA. The CDR3 is 11 amino acids. V was cut by 2 bases and J by 9 bases, with 8 bases left in between. The CDR3 spells CSVERGGEQFF. The CDR3 DNA follows: TGCAGCGTTGAAAGAGGGGGTGAGCAGTTCTTC.

The CDR3: CASSPRTGWSEKLFF. The DNA of the CDR3 is TGTGCCAGCAGCCCCCGGACAGGGTGGAGTGAAAAACTGTTTTTT. This chain links TRBV9 with TRBJ1-4, with 8 bases that match TRBD1. This CDR3 has 15 residues. In germline, CDR1 is SGDLS, CDR2 YYNGEE. After removal of 4 bases from V and 7 bases from J, the junction contained 9 bases not matched to a gene. Complete variable domain (other parts from reference TRBV9 and TRBJ1-4): DSGVTQTPKHLITATGQRVTLRCSPRSGDLSVYWYQQSLDQGLQFLIQYYNGEERAKGNILERFSAQQFPDLHSELNLSSLELGDSALYFCASSPRTGWSEKLFFGSGTQLSVL.

The CDR3 sequence is CASSLWLVGTTYEQYF. The CDR3 DNA reads TGTGCCAGCAGCTTGTGGCTCGTGGGGACTACCTACGAGCAGTACTTC. The gene calls are TRBV7-9 and TRBJ2-7; TRBD2 matches at 7 bases. The CDR3 runs 16 residues. V lost 3 bases to trimming and J lost 2 bases; unmatched junction nucleotides: 10. The V gene's germline CDR1 is SEHNR and CDR2 FQNEAQ (reference sequence).

V gene TRBV4-2 combines with J gene TRBJ1-2; D might be TRBD1 (6 bases). The germline V gene has CDR1 LGHNA and CDR2 YNFKEQ. Deletions cut 0 bases from V and 8 bases from J, with 16 bases between. The length of the CDR3 is 15 residues. The chain's CDR3 is CASSQDPGRGEGYTF. Here the CDR3 DNA reads TGTGCCAGCAGCCAAGATCCCGGCAGGGGCGAAGGCTACACCTTC.

Comments on this clone: Other DNA sequences of this sample code for an identical CDR3. This chain links TRBV27 with TRBJ2-7, with a possible D match to TRBD1 (5 bases). The germline V gene has CDR1 MNHEY and CDR2 SMNVEV (reference sequence). This CDR3 region has 12 residues. The V end lost 5 bases, the J end lost 3 bases, and 8 bases lay between the germline ends. This CDR3 reads CASSPQGYEQYF. The CDR3 nucleotides read TGTGCCAGCAGTCCGCAGGGCTACGAGCAGTACTTC.

This chain links TRBV5-1 with TRBJ1-2; D perhaps matches TRBD1 (5 bases). This CDR3 spans 15 amino acids. Germline loops: CDR1 SGHRS, CDR2 YFSETQ. Trimming removed 4 bases at V and 9 bases at J, with 22 bases between. CDR3 in amino acids: CASSGGTLQSLSYTF. In DNA form, the CDR3 reads TGCGCCAGCAGCGGGGGGACTCTCCAGTCACTTAGCTACACCTTC.

The chain links TRBV28 to TRBJ2-2; 8 nucleotides agree with TRBD1. Germline V gene lookup returns CDR1 MDHEN and CDR2 SYDVKM. J was trimmed by 0 bases and V by 10 bases; bases with no gene match: 7. The CDR3 length is 15 residues. This CDR3 reads CATGQGGSNTGELFF. CDR3 nucleotides: TGTGCCACAGGACAGGGAGGATCGAACACCGGGGAGCTGTTTTTT.

This clone has a handful of counts. The V and J genes are TRBV28 and TRBJ2-7, with 7 bases identical to TRBD2. The CDR3 consists of 14 residues. V trimming: 7 bases; J trimming: 4 bases; junction bases outside the gene matches: 10. CDR1 MDHEN and CDR2 SYDVKM come from the germline V gene. In DNA, the CDR3 is TGTGCCAGCATCAAGGGAGGGGTCGGGTACGAGCAGTACTTC. This gives the protein CASIKGGVGYEQYF. The whole variable domain, remainder taken from reference TRBV28 and TRBJ2-7, is DVKVTQSSRYLVKRTGEKVFLECVQDMDHENMFWYRQDPGLGLRLIYFSYDVKMKEKGDIPEGYSVSREKKERFSLILESASTNQTSMYLCASIKGGVGYEQYFGPGTRLTVT.

This chain connects TRBV5-1 to TRBJ2-7; no definite D call. V was cut by 6 bases and J by 1 base, with 11 bases left in between. This CDR3 is built from 13 residues. Germline CDR1 is SGHRS and CDR2 is YFSETQ. The chain's CDR3 is CASTSGWSYEQYF. In DNA, the CDR3 is TGCGCCAGCACCAGTGGTTGGTCCTACGAGCAGTACTTC.

The chain employs TRBV6-1 and TRBJ1-5; 7 bases fit TRBD1. V lost 2 bases and J lost 3; bases outside the gene matches: 4. CDR3 length: 15 amino acids. Germline V gives CDR1 MNHNS, CDR2 SASEGT. CDR3 DNA sequence: TGTGCCAGCAGTGAAATGGGACAGAACAATCAGCCCCAGCATTTT. This translates into CASSEMGQNNQPQHF.

J is TRBJ2-3 and V is TRBV4-3, with TRBD2 as a possible D gene (5 bases). Trimming took 1 base from V and 3 from J, leaving 20 bases between them. CDR1 is LGHNA, CDR2 YSLEER, per germline. This CDR3 comprises 18 residues. As DNA, the CDR3 is TGCGCCAGCAGCCAAGGAATTGCTAGCATAGTAGGTACAGATACGCAGTATTTT. Protein product: CASSQGIASIVGTDTQYF.

This sequence joins TRBV4-1 and TRBJ2-2, with 11 positions matching TRBD2. Per germline, CDR1 MGHRA and CDR2 YSYEKL. Unmatched junction bases numbered 8, after V lost 2 bases and J lost 6 bases. The length of the CDR3 is 17 residues. CDR3 nucleotides: TGCGCCAGCAGCCAATTACTAGCGGGAGAAGGGGCCGGGGAGCTGTTTTTT. Residues: CASSQLLAGEGAGELFF.

The rearrangement uses TRBV11-2 and TRBJ2-7; tentative D call: TRBD2 (5 bases). In germline, CDR1 is SGHAT, CDR2 FQNNGV. V was trimmed by 3 bases and J by 2 bases, leaving 11 bases between them. The CDR3 has 14 residues. The CDR3: CASSLDLQTYEQYF. The CDR3 DNA follows: TGTGCCAGCAGCTTGGACTTGCAAACCTACGAGCAGTACTTC.

In the case of this clone: A junction end diverges from the germline sequence, so it may reflect a read error. This CDR3 is also generated by other DNA sequences in the sample. The chain joins TRBV4-2 to TRBJ2-7; 10 bases are shared with TRBD2. Germline V lookup: CDR1 LGHNA, CDR2 YNFKEQ. The CDR3 totals 15 residues. The CDR3 DNA follows: TGTGCCAGTAGCCAAGTGTCTAGCGGGAGCTACGAGCAGTACTTC. Protein: CASSQVSSGSYEQYF.

The chain employs TRBV10-2 and TRBJ1-5; tentative D call: TRBD1 (5 bases). V lost 3 bases and J 2 bases, leaving 11 bases between the germline ends. Per the germline V gene, CDR1 is WSHSY and CDR2 is SAAADI. The CDR3 contains 15 residues. In nucleotides, the CDR3 is TGCGCCAGCAGTGACAGGGAGTGGGGCAATCAGCCCCAGCATTTT. Amino acids: CASSDREWGNQPQHF.